A single sample gave rise to the 10 T cell receptor beta chains below, sequenced in a study of T cell responses to AZD1222 COVID-19 vaccine. This table comes from immunoSEQ multiplex PCR, and its TCRdb copy is limited to in-frame clones, with some not included. The profile shows about 130,000 clones, about nine tenths of them singletons. The sample was peripheral blood, taken on day 0 of AZD1222 vaccination. The source is an adult in good health.

The chain is built from TRBV7-2 and TRBJ1-5; D uncertain. The CDR3 contains 16 residues. Germline V gene sequence: CDR1 SGHTA, CDR2 FQGNSA. Trimming took off 5 bases at V and 4 bases at J, with 18 bases between the two ends. This CDR3 is CASSPVPKTHNQPQHF. The CDR3 DNA is TGTGCCAGCAGCCCCGTCCCAAAAACCCATAATCAGCCCCAGCATTTT.

This chain connects TRBV14 to TRBJ1-5; D may be TRBD1 (5 bases). V dropped 1 base and J dropped 6 bases, with 10 bases sitting between them. CDR1 is SGHDN, CDR2 FVKESK, per germline. The CDR3 is 14 amino acids. The CDR3: CASSQGPGFQPQHF. In DNA form, the CDR3 reads TGTGCCAGCAGCCAAGGCCCAGGGTTTCAGCCCCAGCATTTT.

This clone is medium-sized. The chain recombines TRBV27 with TRBJ2-1; D remains ambiguous. CDR1 and CDR2 from the germline V gene are MNHEY and SMNVEV (reference sequence). Trimming took off 5 bases at V and 3 bases at J, with 14 bases between the two ends. CDR3 size: 15 residues. Here the CDR3 DNA reads TGTGCCAGCAGTGCCGTCGCAGAAATCTACAATGAGCAGTTCTTC. This sequence encodes CASSAVAEIYNEQFF.

For this clone: Other DNA sequences within the sample encode an identical CDR3. This chain uses TRBV29-1 with TRBJ2-3, with a weak D call TRBD2 (7 bases). The CDR3 sequence is 18 residues long. V was pared by 6 bases and J by 0 bases, with 25 bases between. CDR1 is SQVTM and CDR2 is ANQGSEA in the germline V gene. In nucleotides, the CDR3 is TGCAGCGTATCCGGGAAATGGGGGGGCCCTCTTAGCACAGATACGCAGTATTTT. Amino acids: CSVSGKWGGPLSTDTQYF.

V gene TRBV5-6 combines with J gene TRBJ2-1; 8 positions match TRBD1. Germline V gene lookup returns CDR1 SGHDT and CDR2 YYEEEE. V gave up 0 bases and J gave up 7 bases; unmatched junction bases: 9. CDR3 length equals 16 residues. The CDR3: CASSLVGQAQVNEQFF. The CDR3 DNA sequence: TGTGCCAGCAGCTTGGTGGGACAGGCTCAAGTGAATGAGCAGTTCTTC.

The gene calls are TRBV11-1 and TRBJ2-1; 8 bases fit TRBD2. Unmatched junction bases numbered 7, after V lost 5 bases and J lost 4 bases. Germline assignment: CDR1 SGHAT and CDR2 FQDESV (reference sequence). The CDR3 is 15 residues long. In DNA form, the CDR3 reads TGTGCCAGCAGCCCTAGCGGGTGGCTATACAATGAGCAGTTCTTC. It translates to CASSPSGWLYNEQFF.

V and J are TRBV9 and TRBJ1-6; D ambiguous. CDR1 and CDR2 (germline): SGDLS, YYNGEE. The V end was cut by 0 bases, the J end by 9 bases, with 7 bases between. The CDR3 consists of 13 residues. The CDR3 DNA reads TGTGCCAGCAGCGTAGAGGTTATTTCACCCCTCCACTTT. It specifies CASSVEVISPLHF.

The chain links TRBV5-4 to TRBJ1-4; D is unclear. This CDR3 is 15 amino acids long. With 3 bases removed from V and 5 bases from J, the gap between germline ends came to 14 bases. Germline V CDR1 and CDR2: SGHNT, YYREEE (reference sequence). The CDR3 region is CASSSNWAGNEKLFF. The CDR3 nucleotides read TGTGCCAGCAGCTCGAATTGGGCCGGAAATGAAAAACTGTTTTTT.

The V call is TRBV25-1, the J call TRBJ2-5; unclear D gene. There are 13 residues in the CDR3. V gave up 3 bases and J gave up 0 bases, with 5 bases separating them. Per germline, CDR1 MGHDK and CDR2 SYGVNS. The CDR3 spells CASSESDQETQYF. The CDR3 bases are TGTGCCAGCAGTGAGTCAGACCAAGAGACCCAGTACTTC.

This chain joins TRBV28 and TRBJ2-1; TRBD2 matches at 8 bases. The CDR3 loop spans 15 amino acids. Germline assignment: CDR1 MDHEN and CDR2 SYDVKM. Unmatched junction bases numbered 7, after V lost 5 bases and J lost 4 bases. CDR3 sequence: CASSAYGGGYNEQFF. The CDR3, as DNA: TGTGCCAGCAGTGCCTACGGGGGGGGATACAATGAGCAGTTCTTC.